Listed below are T cell receptor beta chains from one sample, sequenced in a study of T cell repertoires in cytomegalovirus infection. No antigen is known for these receptors. MiXCR, run by TCRdb on the reads, gives a single entry per CDR3 protein. The sample consists of 570,000 or so distinct CDR3 sequences, roughly 43% of them appearing once. The sample consisted of cultured PBMCs, taken from culture after CMV antigen stimulation. Every receptor here comes from a human donor in good health (CMV status not recorded). Some clones in this sample may be carry-over from other donors' samples. CDR3s include the opening cysteine and the closing phenylalanine or tryptophan. A D gene is named only where the DNA matches it firmly. The size field is filled for only some rows; it gives once, few, many or a size class.

clone_size j_call d_call v_call cdr3_aa cdr3_nt
few TRBJ1-2 NA TRBV20-1 CSAAPPRTRNYGYTF TGCAGTGCTGCCCCGCCGAGGACACGGAACTATGGCTACACCTTC
NA TRBJ1-5 NA TRBV12-3/TRBV12-4 CASSLAQGSNQPQHF TGTGCCAGCAGTTTAGCACAGGGAAGCAATCAGCCCCAGCATTTT
NA TRBJ1-5 NA TRBV10-2 CASREGVFNQPQHF TGCGCCAGCAGAGAGGGGGTGTTCAATCAGCCCCAGCATTTT
NA TRBJ2-7 NA TRBV12-3/TRBV12-4 CASSWAEHYEQYF TGTGCCAGCAGTTGGGCAGAACACTACGAGCAGTACTTC
NA TRBJ1-1 TRBD1 TRBV19 CASIRTGGRTEAFF TGTGCCAGTATTAGGACAGGGGGACGGACTGAAGCTTTCTTT
few TRBJ2-1 TRBD2 TRBV7-2 CASSETSGREDEQFF TGTGCCAGCAGCGAAACTAGCGGGAGAGAGGATGAGCAGTTCTTC
NA TRBJ2-5 NA TRBV7-2 CASSLIGTQYF TGTGCCAGCAGCTTAATCGGGACCCAGTACTTC
NA TRBJ2-2 NA TRBV25-1 CASTLGAGELFF TGTGCCAGCACTTTAGGTGCCGGGGAGCTGTTTTTT
NA TRBJ1-3 NA TRBV2 CASRPYLSGNTIYF TGTGCCAGCAGACCTTACCTCTCTGGAAACACCATATATTTT
NA TRBJ2-5 NA TRBV7-9 CASSLGSVADQETQYF TGTGCCAGCAGCTTAGGGTCCGTAGCGGACCAAGAGACCCAGTACTTC
few TRBJ2-1 TRBD2 TRBV7-9 CASSWTSREQFF TGTGCCAGCAGCTGGACTAGTCGTGAGCAGTTCTTC
NA TRBJ2-3 NA TRBV20-1 CSVSLVGGTDTQYF TGCAGTGTCTCTCTGGTTGGGGGCACAGATACGCAGTATTTT
NA TRBJ2-4 TRBD2 TRBV20-1 CSAAGTSGGLLANIQYF TGCAGTGCTGCCGGGACTAGCGGGGGGCTCCTCGCAAACATTCAGTACTTC
NA TRBJ1-5 NA TRBV6-1 CASSEGAGDPSGKPQHF TGTGCCAGCAGTGAGGGGGCAGGGGACCCCTCGGGGAAGCCCCAGCATTTT
NA TRBJ2-1 TRBD2 TRBV12-3/TRBV12-4 CASSLARGLAGDNEQFF TGTGCCAGCAGTTTAGCGCGGGGACTAGCGGGAGACAATGAGCAGTTCTTC
NA TRBJ2-3 NA TRBV20-1 CSAEKRDTQYF TGCAGTGCAGAAAAGCGGGATACGCAGTATTTT
few TRBJ2-7 TRBD2 TRBV11-2 CASSLGLPFRREGRSSYEQYF TGTGCCAGCAGCTTAGGATTACCCTTTCGGCGGGAGGGCCGGTCCTCCTACGAGCAGTACTTC
many TRBJ2-1 TRBD2 TRBV7-2 CASSLFRLAGGASSYNEQFF TGTGCCAGCAGCTTATTTCGACTAGCGGGGGGAGCGAGCTCCTACAATGAGCAGTTCTTC
NA TRBJ1-5 NA TRBV19 CASYQGFGNQPQHF TGTGCCAGTTACCAGGGATTTGGCAATCAGCCCCAGCATTTT
NA TRBJ2-3 NA TRBV7-9 CASSSPFLTDTQYF TGTGCCAGCAGCTCACCCTTTTTGACAGATACGCAGTATTTT
many TRBJ2-1 TRBD2 TRBV10-3 CAITSTSGGLNEQFF TGTGCCATCACTTCTACTAGCGGGGGCCTCAATGAGCAGTTCTTC
once TRBJ2-7 NA TRBV19 CASSIPSRVTYEQYF TGTGCCAGTAGTATACCTTCCCGAGTGACCTACGAGCAGTACTTC
few TRBJ1-2 NA TRBV7-2 CAERGGGRGYTF TGTGCGGAGAGGGGCGGGGGGCGTGGCTACACCTTC
NA TRBJ1-1 NA TRBV20-1 CSAILPGGSRVNTEAFF TGCAGTGCTATCCTACCCGGGGGGAGTAGAGTGAACACTGAAGCTTTCTTT
NA TRBJ2-1 NA TRBV15 CATSMARGNEQFF TGTGCCACCAGCATGGCTAGGGGTAACGAGCAGTTCTTC
few TRBJ2-1 NA TRBV7-9 CASSAWDRDKQFF TGTGCCAGCAGCGCCTGGGACCGGGACAAGCAGTTCTTC